This T cell receptor (beta chain) was identified during a study of OX40 agonist ivuxolimab in advanced cancers. Findings and caveats of the study: Low normalized clonal expansion also occurred in some nonresponding patients.

Patients were ruled out by autoimmune disease history or systemic immunosuppression. Comment on this clone: Its matching antigen is unknown.

Repertoires were generated with immunoSEQ multiplex PCR, while TCRdb's copy carries only in-frame clones and drops some. In the table there are about 99,000 clones, roughly 90% of which are singletons. Germline trimming cut 4 bases from V and 1 base from J; bases unmatched to any gene: 9. Germline V gives CDR1 MGHRA, CDR2 YSYEKL. The CDR3 loop spans 17 amino acids. The origin of this receptor is an adult with an advanced solid tumor such as melanoma, head and neck, liver or kidney cancer. The sequencing used CD4+ or CD8+ T cells sorted from blood, collected in a trial of the OX40 agonist ivuxolimab. This rearrangement joins TRBV4-1 to TRBJ2-7; the match to TRBD2 covers 11 bases. The CDR3 bases are TGCGCCAGCAGCCGCGCTCGAACTAGCGGGAGATCCTACGAGCAGTACTTC. It codes for CASSRARTSGRSYEQYF.